This record looks at one TCR beta chain sequence and its context. Its target is unknown. The sorted conventional CD4+ T cells were CD25-low and CD127-high, with genomic DNA sequenced. The record originates from a study of regulatory and conventional T cells in RAG deficiency. Whole-study findings and limits: Shorter CDR3s in all patient subsets; >90% Treg-Tconv overlap in Omenn.

Generated by immunoSEQ multiplex PCR, the TCRdb table keeps only in-frame clones and is missing some. This sample has about 50,000 clones, with 85% to 90% found just once. These data are also associated with another study on regulatory T cells. That study reports: Primers: 52 TRBV forward and 13 TRBJ reverse.

What was sequenced was CD4+ effector T cells sorted from blood. This TCR was sampled from a human donor in good health.

Here the CDR3 DNA reads TGTGCCAGCTCCCCAAGGGCAGGCGCACAAGAGACCCAGTACTTC. Translation: CASSPRAGAQETQYF. V and J are TRBV18 and TRBJ2-5; D remains unclear. This CDR3 has 15 amino acids. V lost 6 bases, J lost 2 bases, and 16 bases lay in between. Germline assignment: CDR1 KGHSH and CDR2 LQKENI.